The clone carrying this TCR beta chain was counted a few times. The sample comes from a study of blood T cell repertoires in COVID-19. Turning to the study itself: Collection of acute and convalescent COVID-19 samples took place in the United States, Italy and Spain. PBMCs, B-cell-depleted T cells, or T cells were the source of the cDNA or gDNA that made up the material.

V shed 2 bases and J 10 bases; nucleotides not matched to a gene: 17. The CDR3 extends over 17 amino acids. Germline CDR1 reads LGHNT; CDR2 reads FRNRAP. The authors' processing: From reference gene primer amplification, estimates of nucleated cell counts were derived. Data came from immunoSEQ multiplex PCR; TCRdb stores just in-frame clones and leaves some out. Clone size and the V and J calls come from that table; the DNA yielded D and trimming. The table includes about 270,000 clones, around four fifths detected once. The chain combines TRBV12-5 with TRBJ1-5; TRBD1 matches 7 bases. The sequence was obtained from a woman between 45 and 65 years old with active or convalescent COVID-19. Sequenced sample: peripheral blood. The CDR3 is CASGLFETGSLFRPQHF. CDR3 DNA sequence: TGTGCTAGTGGTTTGTTTGAGACAGGGAGCCTCTTTAGACCCCAGCATTTT.